Following are 29 T cell receptor beta chains from one sample sequenced in a study of T cells after yellow fever vaccination. TCRdb processed the 5' RACE reads anew with MiXCR; each CDR3 protein has one entry. The sample lists 150,000 or so distinct CDR3 sequences, 9.3% occurring once. This sample comprised CD8+ T cells sorted from PBMCs, obtained 45 days after the yellow fever booster vaccination. The receptors come from a man younger than 35 who received the YFV17D yellow fever vaccine.

This clonotype has more than one count but fewer than ten. This sequence joins TRBV10-3 and TRBJ2-3; D ambiguous. Germline V gene lookup returns CDR1 ENHRY and CDR2 SYGVKD. Deletions cut 4 bases from V and 5 bases from J, with 4 bases between. The CDR3 sequence is 11 residues long. CDR3 sequence reads: CAISGGDTQYF. CDR3 nucleotides: TGTGCCATCAGTGGGGGAGATACGCAGTATTTT.

This chain links TRBV6-2 or TRBV6-3 with TRBJ2-5; tentative D call: TRBD2 (7 bases). This CDR3 has 14 amino acids. The V gene's germline CDR1 is MNHEY and CDR2 SVGEGT. Deletions cut 1 base from V and 5 bases from J, with 11 bases between. This CDR3 is CASSYFGGQETQYF. The CDR3 DNA follows: TGTGCCAGCAGTTACTTCGGGGGGCAGGAGACCCAGTACTTC.

The chain couples TRBV2 to TRBJ2-7, with D unresolved. V lost 7 bases and J 3 bases, leaving 16 bases between the germline ends. This CDR3 spans 14 amino acids. Germline V gene lookup returns CDR1 SNHLY and CDR2 FYNNEI. This chain's CDR3 is CASTLSGRIYEQYV. For the CDR3, the DNA is TGTGCCAGCACCCTTTCAGGCCGGATCTACGAGCAGTACGTC.

This clonotype was counted ten times or more. The chain is built from TRBV5-1 and TRBJ2-1; D not resolved. Germline V gene sequence: CDR1 SGHRS, CDR2 YFSETQ. V was cut by 4 bases and J by 5 bases, with 13 bases left in between. The CDR3 has 14 amino acids. The CDR3 DNA reads as TGCGCCAGCAGCCCGTATCAAGGGAACAATGAGCAGTTCTTC. It is translated as CASSPYQGNNEQFF.

The chain is built from TRBV20-1 and TRBJ2-7; TRBD1 agrees at 9 bases. J gave up 7 bases and V 5 bases, and 18 bases lay outside the gene matches. The CDR3 is made up of 16 amino acids. Germline CDR1 reads DFQATT; CDR2 reads SNEGSKA (reference sequence). The CDR3, as DNA: TGCAGTGCTGCCTCGGTTCCACGGGACAGGGCAGGGGAGCAGTACTTC. Encoded protein: CSAASVPRDRAGEQYF.

This clonotype has more than one count but fewer than ten. The chain joins TRBV6-2 or TRBV6-3 to TRBJ2-7; 8 nucleotides agree with TRBD1. This CDR3 contains 14 residues. CDR1 MNHEY and CDR2 SVGEGT come from the germline V gene. Unmatched junction bases numbered 5, after V lost 4 bases and J lost 3 bases. The CDR3 nucleotides read TGTGCCAGCAGTTGGACAGGGAAAGTCTACGAGCAGTACGTC. Translation gives CASSWTGKVYEQYV.

The J gene is TRBJ1-5, the V gene TRBV20-1, with no clear D. The CDR3 extends over 12 amino acids. Germline CDR1 is DFQATT and CDR2 is SNEGSKA (reference sequence). Trimming left V 5 bases short and J 2 bases short, with 7 bases between. The chain's CDR3 is CSARDGNQPQHF. CDR3 sequence (DNA): TGCAGTGCTCGGGATGGCAATCAGCCCCAGCATTTT.

This clonotype was observed a handful of times. The V call is TRBV27, the J call TRBJ2-1; D tentatively fits TRBD1 or TRBD2 (6 bases each). CDR1 MNHEY and CDR2 SMNVEV come from the germline V gene (reference sequence). The CDR3 loop spans 13 amino acids. With 6 bases removed from V and 7 bases from J, the gap between germline ends came to 13 bases. The CDR3 here is CASRILGGNEQFF. The DNA of the CDR3 is TGTGCCAGCAGGATCCTAGGGGGGAATGAGCAGTTCTTC.

The V gene is TRBV5-1, the J gene TRBJ1-2; D ambiguous. The germline V and J ends were trimmed by 4 bases and 4 bases, with 14 bases remaining between them. The germline gives CDR1 SGHRS, CDR2 YFSETQ. This CDR3 has 14 amino acids. The CDR3 sequence is CASSLEQTFYGYTF. The CDR3 nucleotides read TGCGCCAGCAGCCTGGAGCAAACCTTCTATGGCTACACCTTC.

This rearrangement joins TRBV12-3 or TRBV12-4 to TRBJ1-1, with a tentative D call TRBD1 (5 bases). This CDR3 contains 14 residues. The V end lost 6 bases, the J end lost 0 bases, and 11 bases lay between the germline ends. CDR3 coding DNA: TGTGCCAGCAGCTTGACAGAGATGAACACTGAAGCTTTCTTT. Translation: CASSLTEMNTEAFF.

This clonotype was recorded many times. The J gene is TRBJ1-1, the V gene TRBV7-9; D is unresolved. V dropped 0 bases and J dropped 1 base, with 3 bases sitting between them. CDR1 is SEHNR, CDR2 FQNEAQ, per germline (reference sequence). The CDR3 sequence is 13 residues long. The CDR3 protein is CASSLAGNTEAFF. CDR3 bases: TGTGCCAGCAGCTTAGCGGGGAACACTGAAGCTTTCTTT.

This clonotype was recorded many times. The rearrangement joins TRBV29-1 to TRBJ2-3, with D perhaps TRBD2 (5 bases). This CDR3 has 15 amino acids. V dropped 1 base and J dropped 2 bases, with 13 bases sitting between them. Germline CDR1 is SQVTM and CDR2 is ANQGSEA. In DNA form, the CDR3 reads TGCAGCGTTGAAGGGTGGACTGCGGCCACAGATACGCAGTATTTT. It yields the protein CSVEGWTAATDTQYF.

This clonotype was counted between two and nine times. The chain has TRBV28 and TRBJ2-7, with D perhaps matching TRBD1 or TRBD2 (5 bases each). Germline V gene data show CDR1 as MDHEN and CDR2 as SYDVKM. This CDR3 is built from 15 residues. V dropped 5 bases and J dropped 6 bases, with 20 bases sitting between them. CDR3 sequence (DNA): TGTGCCAGCAGTAGGGACGCGGGCCTACCCTCCGAGCAGTACGTC. This encodes CASSRDAGLPSEQYV.

The chain joins TRBV28 to TRBJ2-3; a possible D gene is TRBD1 (5 bases). The CDR3 totals 13 residues. Germline values: CDR1 MDHEN, CDR2 SYDVKM. The ends were cut back, 2 bases at V and 3 bases at J, with 6 bases in the middle. The CDR3 bases are TGTGCCAGCAGTTTAAAGGGGACAGATACGCAGTATTTT. Its translation is CASSLKGTDTQYF.

The sample holds a few counts of this clonotype. This rearrangement joins TRBV12-3 or TRBV12-4 to TRBJ1-1; TRBD1 is a possible D gene (5 bases). CDR3 length: 12 amino acids. Between the trimmed V and J ends, which lost 3 bases and 7 bases, there was a span of 9 bases. CDR3 DNA sequence: TGTGCCAGCAGTTTCGGGGCTTTTGAAGCTTTCTTT. As protein: CASSFGAFEAFF.

There are many counts of this clonotype. The rearrangement links TRBV4-2 to TRBJ2-3, with 10 bases fitting TRBD2. CDR1 and CDR2 (germline): LGHNA, YNFKEQ. This CDR3 is built from 15 residues. With 1 base clipped from V and 4 bases from J, the junction kept 2 bases outside the gene matches. CDR3 sequence reads: CASSQGSGGADTQYF. The CDR3 DNA is TGTGCCAGCAGCCAAGGGAGCGGGGGGGCAGATACGCAGTATTTT.

This clonotype has only a few counts. V gene TRBV27 combines with J gene TRBJ2-3, with 10 bases that match TRBD2. The CDR3 totals 16 residues. V trimming: 1 base; J trimming: 4 bases; junction bases outside the gene matches: 5. The germline V gene has CDR1 MNHEY and CDR2 SMNVEV (reference sequence). The CDR3: CASSLLQAGGPDTQYF. CDR3 coding DNA: TGTGCCAGCAGTTTATTACAAGCGGGGGGGCCAGATACGCAGTATTTT.

In this sample, this clonotype turned up a few times. The rearrangement uses TRBV12-5 and TRBJ1-1, with 8 bases identical to TRBD1. CDR1 is LGHNT, CDR2 FRNRAP, per germline. The CDR3 runs to 17 residues. The V gene end was trimmed by 3 bases and the J gene end by 4 bases; junction bases not matched to a gene: 13. This CDR3 is CASGFSLWDRLGTEAFF. The DNA of the CDR3 is TGTGCTAGTGGTTTTTCTCTATGGGACAGGTTGGGCACTGAAGCTTTCTTT.

J is TRBJ2-4 and V is TRBV7-9; weak D call: TRBD2 (6 bases). Germline V gene lookup returns CDR1 SEHNR and CDR2 FQNEAQ (reference sequence). The CDR3 spans 12 residues. V shed 2 bases and J shed 8 bases, with 7 bases lying between them. The CDR3 DNA follows: TGTGCCAGCAGCTTACGGGGGTACATTCAGTACTTC. It codes for CASSLRGYIQYF.

V gene TRBV6-2 or TRBV6-3 combines with J gene TRBJ1-1; no clear D gene. The ends were cut back, 6 bases at V and 1 base at J, with 12 bases in the middle. The germline CDR1 and CDR2 sequences are MNHEY and SVGEGT. The CDR3 sequence is 14 residues long. The CDR3 DNA is TGTGCCAGCAGGCCACAGAGAAGGAACACTGAAGCTTTCTTT. Residues: CASRPQRRNTEAFF.

By sample fraction, this clonotype is medium-sized. The chain recombines TRBV23-1 with TRBJ2-7; D is ambiguous. TRBV23-1 is noted as an ORF with a role that remains uncertain. Trimming cost V 0 bases and J 4 bases, with 4 bases left between them. The CDR3 contains 12 residues. The CDR3 protein is CASSQSGYEQYF. The CDR3 nucleotides are TGCGCCAGCAGTCAATCAGGGTACGAGCAGTACTTC.

This clonotype was found a few times. The chain uses TRBV19 and TRBJ2-1, with a possible D match to TRBD1 (6 bases). V gave up 5 bases and J gave up 8 bases, with 19 bases separating them. CDR3 length equals 15 residues. The germline CDR1 and CDR2 sequences are LNHDA and SQIVND (reference sequence). CDR3 sequence: CASSPGYRALDEQFF. CDR3 nucleotide sequence: TGTGCCAGTAGTCCCGGCTACAGGGCCCTCGATGAGCAGTTCTTC. The entire variable domain, with the rest obtained from reference TRBV19 and TRBJ2-1, is as follows: DGGITQSPKYLFRKEGQNVTLSCEQNLNHDAMYWYRQDPGQGLRLIYYSQIVNDFQKGDIAEGYSVSREKKESFPLTVTSAQKNPTAFYLCASSPGYRALDEQFFGPGTRLTVL.

The gene calls are TRBV7-3 and TRBJ2-3, with a possible D match to TRBD2 (7 bases). V lost 5 bases and J lost 6, with 15 bases in between. This CDR3 contains 14 residues. Germline V CDR1 and CDR2: SGHTA, FQGTGA. The CDR3 bases are TGTGCCAGCAGCCCGGGGGGCGCTAGCGATACGCAGTATTTT. Translated, it gives CASSPGGASDTQYF.

The gene calls are TRBV4-1 and TRBJ1-5; a weak D match, TRBD1 (6 bases). The CDR3 runs 15 residues. V lost 1 base, J lost 1 base, and 8 bases lay in between. Germline values: CDR1 MGHRA, CDR2 YSYEKL. In DNA, the CDR3 is TGCGCCAGCAGCCAAGTACAGGGAAGCAATCAGCCCCAGCATTTT. Encoded protein: CASSQVQGSNQPQHF.

In DNA form, the CDR3 reads TGTGCCAGCAACACCGGGACAAGGAATGAAGCTTTCTTT. This gives the protein CASNTGTRNEAFF. The chain recombines TRBV9 with TRBJ1-1; D possibly corresponds to TRBD1 (6 bases). The CDR3 contains 13 residues. V was cut by 6 bases and J by 7 bases, with 16 bases left in between. CDR1 is SGDLS, CDR2 YYNGEE, per germline.

The chain combines TRBV6-2 or TRBV6-3 with TRBJ2-5; tentatively, D is TRBD1 or TRBD2 (5 bases each). This CDR3 contains 16 residues. The germline V gene encodes CDR1 MNHEY and CDR2 SVGEGT. V was clipped by 7 bases and J by 5 bases, with 23 bases between them. The CDR3: CASTYRDLTLEETQYF. In DNA form, the CDR3 reads TGTGCCAGCACCTACCGGGACCTTACCTTAGAGGAGACCCAGTACTTC.

This clonotype was counted between two and nine times. J is TRBJ2-7 and V is TRBV27, with 10 bases that match TRBD1. Trimming took 4 bases from V and 5 from J; bases not matched to a gene: 5. Germline assignment: CDR1 MNHEY and CDR2 SMNVEV (reference sequence). This CDR3 has 14 amino acids. The DNA for the CDR3 is TGTGCCAGCAGTTCTTGGACAGGGGGTAACGAGCAGTACTTC. Protein: CASSSWTGGNEQYF.

V gene TRBV5-6 combines with J gene TRBJ1-3; D remains unclear. Germline CDR1 is SGHDT and CDR2 is YYEEEE. This CDR3 comprises 12 residues. Trimming left V 4 bases short and J 7 bases short, with 9 bases between. The DNA of the CDR3 is TGTGCCAGCAGCGTGGGCAGGAACACCATATATTTT. Translating it yields CASSVGRNTIYF.

This sequence joins TRBV2 and TRBJ1-5, with a weak D call TRBD1 (6 bases). Germline V gene sequence: CDR1 SNHLY, CDR2 FYNNEI. This CDR3 spans 14 amino acids. V was clipped by 4 bases and J by 5 bases, with 12 bases between them. The CDR3 DNA sequence: TGTGCCAGCAGTGGGGGGCAGGGGTATCAGCCCCAGCATTTT. Translating gives CASSGGQGYQPQHF.